The 6 T cell receptor beta chains below all came from one sample that was sequenced in a study of CD8 T cells in ankylosing spondylitis (dated by TCRdb to 2015 to 2018). Library preparation was by 5' RACE. The sequencer listed for this sample is Illumina HiSeq 2500. In-frame beta chains were kept once TCRdb had trimmed the public reads at Q25 with fastp and called clones with MiXCR. Rows with one shared CDR3 protein collapse into an entry with the most common genes and DNA. A total of 150,000 to 200,000 distinct CDR3 sequences appear in this sample, 11% of them only once. 29% of the sample is in the top ten clones. Sequenced sample: blood, either unsorted or a sorted T cell fraction (not recorded which). These receptors were collected from a male donor with ankylosing spondylitis or in good health (not recorded which).

This clonotype has at least ten counts. The chain links TRBV5-6 to TRBJ2-5; D is unresolved. This CDR3 has 15 residues. CDR1 is SGHDT, CDR2 YYEEEE, per germline. V was shortened by 0 bases and J by 1 base, with 10 bases between the two germline ends. CDR3 loop: CASSLAAGFQETQYF. The CDR3 DNA follows: TGTGCCAGCAGCTTGGCCGCTGGATTCCAAGAGACCCAGTACTTC.

V usage is TRBV11-3 and J usage is TRBJ2-5, with TRBD2 identical over 7 bases. J gave up 5 bases and V 0 bases, and 9 bases lay outside the gene matches. Looked up from germline, CDR1 is SGHNT and CDR2 is YENEEA. The CDR3 length is 16 residues. CDR3 nucleotides: TGTGCCAGCAGCTTAGATCTACTAGGGACTACCGAGACCCAGTACTTC. It is translated as CASSLDLLGTTETQYF.

At least ten counts were recorded for this clonotype. V is TRBV29-1 and J is TRBJ2-1; D remains ambiguous. The CDR3 runs to 15 residues. Germline V CDR1 and CDR2: SQVTM, ANQGSEA. Trimming pared 5 bases from V and 0 bases from J, leaving 14 bases between. Here the CDR3 reads CSVIKGQSSYNEQFF. CDR3 coding DNA: TGCAGCGTTATTAAGGGCCAGAGCTCCTACAATGAGCAGTTCTTC.

This clonotype was observed a few times. The gene calls are TRBV5-6 and TRBJ2-1; 9 bases are a match to TRBD2. This CDR3 is 17 amino acids long. V dropped 6 bases and J dropped 6; count of bases not matched to a gene: 16. Germline loops: CDR1 SGHDT, CDR2 YYEEEE. DNA for the CDR3: TGTGCCAGCATCTTTTCCCAAAAATTTAGCGGGAGCAATGAGCAGTTCTTC. It is translated as CASIFSQKFSGSNEQFF.

This chain joins TRBV14 and TRBJ1-1; D is possibly TRBD1 (6 bases). V gave up 4 bases and J gave up 0 bases, with 15 bases separating them. This CDR3 region has 16 residues. Germline V gene sequence: CDR1 SGHDN, CDR2 FVKESK. CDR3 in DNA: TGTGCCAGCAGCCTGGGGGCGCCTAGCATGAACACTGAAGCTTTCTTT. Protein: CASSLGAPSMNTEAFF.

Here the CDR3 DNA reads TGTGCCAGCAGCTTGACGTCTGATCAGCCCCAGCATTTT. The encoded protein is CASSLTSDQPQHF. V gene TRBV5-5 combines with J gene TRBJ1-5; the D is unclear. Trimming left V 1 base short and J 5 bases short, with 7 bases between. CDR3 length: 13 amino acids. Looked up from germline, CDR1 is SGHKS and CDR2 is YYEKEE (reference sequence). Filled out from reference TRBV5-5 and TRBJ1-5, the complete variable domain reads DAGVTQSPTHLIKTRGQQVTLRCSPISGHKSVSWYQQVLGQGPQFIFQYYEKEERGRGNFPDRFSARQFPNYSSELNVNALLLGDSALYLCASSLTSDQPQHFGDGTRLSIL.